What follows are 26 T cell receptor beta chains derived from one specimen sequenced in a study of T cells after yellow fever vaccination. Each CDR3 protein gets one entry after TCRdb re-called the 5' RACE reads with MiXCR. Among some 600,000 distinct CDR3 sequences listed, roughly an eighth were seen once. Sequencing was performed on PBMCs, taken on the day of the yellow fever booster vaccination. These receptors originate from a man in his thirties or forties who received the YFV17D yellow fever vaccine.

The V call is TRBV20-1, the J call TRBJ1-1, with D perhaps matching TRBD1 (6 bases). The CDR3 is 14 residues long. V was clipped by 0 bases and J by 4 bases, with 12 bases between them. The germline gives CDR1 DFQATT, CDR2 SNEGSKA (reference sequence). The CDR3 DNA is TGCAGTGCTAGAGATGCAGGGGTTCGCACTGAAGCTTTCTTT. It encodes CSARDAGVRTEAFF.

The table lists this clonotype with a few counts. The chain couples TRBV7-9 to TRBJ2-3; 10 bases agree with TRBD2. Germline V gene lookup returns CDR1 SEHNR and CDR2 FQNEAQ (reference sequence). The V and J ends lost 5 bases and 1 base, in that order; junction bases with no gene match: 6. This CDR3 comprises 16 residues. The CDR3 is CASSRIGLAGTDTQYF. The DNA for the CDR3 is TGTGCCAGCAGCCGAATAGGACTAGCGGGCACAGATACGCAGTATTTT. Together with reference TRBV7-9 and TRBJ2-3, the CDR3 gives the full variable domain: DTGVSQNPRHKITKRGQNVTFRCDPISEHNRLYWYRQTLGQGPEFLTYFQNEAQLEKSRLLSDRFSAERPKGSFSTLEIQRTEQGDSAMYLCASSRIGLAGTDTQYFGPGTRLTVL.

The table lists this clonotype with a few counts. The gene calls are TRBV27 and TRBJ2-7, with no clear D. Germline V CDR1 and CDR2: MNHEY, SMNVEV (reference sequence). The CDR3 is made up of 13 amino acids. Trimming removed 3 bases at V and 3 bases at J, with 9 bases between. CDR3 sequence: CASSFRHDYEQYF. CDR3 sequence (DNA): TGTGCCAGCAGTTTCCGACACGACTACGAGCAGTACTTC.

This clonotype showed up just a few times. The V gene is TRBV7-6, the J gene TRBJ2-6; TRBD1 is a possible D gene (5 bases). The V gene lost 5 bases and the J gene lost 1 base, with 15 bases spanning the gap. CDR1 is SGHVS and CDR2 is FNYEAQ in the germline V gene. The length of the CDR3 is 17 residues. In DNA, the CDR3 is TGTGCCAGCAGCCGAAGACAGCCCTCTTCTGGGGCCAACGTCCTGACTTTC. Translation: CASSRRQPSSGANVLTF.

This clonotype has just a few counts. The chain carries TRBV4-3 and TRBJ2-3; weak D call: TRBD2 (6 bases). V shed 1 base and J shed 0 bases, with 8 bases lying between them. Germline V gene lookup returns CDR1 LGHNA and CDR2 YSLEER. The CDR3 runs to 15 residues. CDR3 in amino acids: CASSQGLGSTDTQYF. The CDR3 nucleotides are TGCGCCAGCAGCCAAGGACTAGGGAGCACAGATACGCAGTATTTT.

The sample holds a few counts of this clonotype. The chain recombines TRBV9 with TRBJ2-5; D perhaps matches TRBD2 (6 bases). Per germline, CDR1 SGDLS and CDR2 YYNGEE. The length of the CDR3 is 15 residues. Trimming left V 3 bases short and J 1 base short, with 13 bases between. The CDR3 coding sequence is TGTGCCAGCAGCGCCAAGGTGACTAGCCAAGAGACCCAGTACTTC. Translating it yields CASSAKVTSQETQYF.

This chain connects TRBV6-2 or TRBV6-3 to TRBJ2-7, with 8 nucleotides matching TRBD1. J lost 7 bases, V lost 6 bases, and 11 bases had no gene match. Germline CDR1 MNHEY, CDR2 SVGEGT. The CDR3 covers 14 residues. For the CDR3, the DNA is TGTGCCAGCAGCCGGGACAGGACGAAAGGGGAGCAGTACTTC. It yields the protein CASSRDRTKGEQYF.

This clonotype was observed a handful of times. The chain links TRBV29-1 to TRBJ2-3; 7 nucleotides align to TRBD2. The CDR3 loop spans 15 amino acids. Germline loops: CDR1 SQVTM, CDR2 ANQGSEA. The trim removed 3 bases at V and 1 base at J, leaving 7 bases unmatched. The DNA for the CDR3 is TGCAGCGTTGAGCCCGGGGAGGGACGCACAGATACGCAGTATTTT. This sequence encodes CSVEPGEGRTDTQYF.

This clonotype was observed many times. The gene calls are TRBV4-3 and TRBJ2-5; D is uncertain. Germline CDR1 and CDR2: LGHNA and YSLEER. CDR3 length: 13 amino acids. V gave up 1 base and J gave up 4 bases, with 7 bases separating them. This CDR3 reads CASSQAGTETQYF. CDR3 nucleotide sequence: TGCGCCAGCAGCCAAGCTGGCACAGAGACCCAGTACTTC.

The chain employs TRBV7-2 and TRBJ2-3; D uncertain. This CDR3 is 13 amino acids long. The germline V gene has CDR1 SGHTA and CDR2 FQGNSA. V dropped 4 bases and J dropped 4 bases, with 9 bases sitting between them. The CDR3 coding sequence is TGTGCCAGCAGCTACTTTCGAGCAGATACGCAGTATTTT. It encodes CASSYFRADTQYF.

In this sample, this clonotype turned up a few times. This chain links TRBV20-1 with TRBJ2-1; the match to TRBD2 covers 9 bases. The germline CDR1 and CDR2 sequences are DFQATT and SNEGSKA (reference sequence). V was clipped by 3 bases and J by 16 bases; unmatched bases: 22. This CDR3 spans 16 amino acids. Written as DNA, the CDR3 is TGCAGTGCTAGTGTAGGGGCCAATTTGGGGCGGGAGGGCGGTTTCTTC. Its protein product is CSASVGANLGREGGFF.

The V and J genes are TRBV6-2 or TRBV6-3 and TRBJ2-5; TRBD1 matches 10 bases. This CDR3 comprises 14 residues. Unmatched junction bases numbered 8, after V lost 8 bases and J lost 5 bases. From germline, CDR1 is MNHEY and CDR2 SVGEGT. CDR3 in DNA: TGTGCCAGCGCTGACAGGGGGCGCCGGGAGACCCAGTACTTC. Its protein product is CASADRGRRETQYF.

The V call is TRBV4-3, the J call TRBJ2-7; D remains ambiguous. The CDR3 is 14 amino acids. V lost 6 bases, J lost 2 bases, and 14 bases lay in between. CDR1 and CDR2 (germline): LGHNA, YSLEER. For the CDR3, the DNA is TGCGCCAGCAGAACAATATCTAGTACCTACGAGCAGTACTTC. This sequence encodes CASRTISSTYEQYF.

The rearrangement uses TRBV7-2 and TRBJ2-2; 10 bases match TRBD2. V trimming: 3 bases; J trimming: 7 bases; junction bases outside the gene matches: 8. Looked up from germline, CDR1 is SGHTA and CDR2 is FQGNSA. There are 16 residues in the CDR3. This chain's CDR3 is CASSLVAGGGVGELFF. CDR3 in DNA: TGTGCCAGCAGCTTGGTAGCGGGGGGAGGAGTCGGGGAGCTGTTTTTT.

There are a few counts of this clonotype. This chain links TRBV4-3 with TRBJ2-4; perhaps D is TRBD1 or TRBD2 (5 bases each). From germline, CDR1 is LGHNA and CDR2 YSLEER. The V and J ends lost 3 bases and 2 bases respectively, with 11 bases between them. The length of the CDR3 is 15 residues. The chain's CDR3 is CASSHQGETKNIQYF. CDR3 sequence (DNA): TGCGCCAGCAGCCATCAGGGAGAAACCAAAAACATTCAGTACTTC.

This clonotype appeared a few times. The chain is built from TRBV30 and TRBJ2-7; D gene ambiguous. V was clipped by 0 bases and J by 7 bases, with 13 bases between them. Per germline, CDR1 GTSNPN and CDR2 SVGIG (reference sequence). This CDR3 contains 13 residues. The CDR3 bases are TGTGCCTGGAGTGTAGCGAAAATGTCGGAGCAGTACTTC. Amino acid sequence: CAWSVAKMSEQYF.

This clonotype was seen a few times. J is TRBJ2-7 and V is TRBV7-2; maybe TRBD2 (6 bases). The CDR3 spans 15 residues. Germline V gives CDR1 SGHTA, CDR2 FQGNSA. V was pared by 6 bases and J by 2 bases, with 17 bases between. CDR3 DNA sequence: TGTGCCAGCAGTGTAGCCCGGGACTCTCCCTACGAGCAGTACTTC. This gives the protein CASSVARDSPYEQYF.

The CDR3 region has the DNA TGTGCCAGCATCAGGTCTCTAGCGGGAGAGACCCAGTACTTC. As protein: CASIRSLAGETQYF. The chain is built from TRBV21-1 and TRBJ2-5; TRBD2 is taken as the D call from the table, unchecked against the DNA. TRBV21-1 is a pseudogene locus. This CDR3 region has 14 residues.

V gene TRBV5-1 combines with J gene TRBJ2-5; no clear D. Trimming removed 7 bases at V and 4 bases at J, with 8 bases between. The CDR3 consists of 11 residues. Per germline, CDR1 SGHRS and CDR2 YFSETQ. CDR3 in DNA: TGCGCCAGCCATTCAGCAGAGACCCAGTACTTC. Its translation is CASHSAETQYF.

The sample holds a few counts of this clonotype. The rearrangement uses TRBV11-2 and TRBJ2-3, with 12 bases matching TRBD2. The CDR3 has 18 residues. Germline V CDR1 and CDR2: SGHAT, FQNNGV. V gave up 5 bases and J gave up 2 bases; unmatched junction bases: 11. Here the CDR3 reads CASSDDSTSGGSTDTQYF. Written as DNA, the CDR3 is TGTGCCAGCAGCGACGATTCGACTAGCGGGGGTTCCACAGATACGCAGTATTTT.

The V gene is TRBV6-5, the J gene TRBJ1-1; D possibly corresponds to TRBD1 (6 bases). The CDR3 covers 15 residues. With 5 bases removed from V and 4 bases from J, the gap between germline ends came to 17 bases. CDR1 MNHEY and CDR2 SVGAGI come from the germline V gene. The CDR3 DNA follows: TGTGCCAGCAGTACTTCCCCAGGGGCCAGCACTGAAGCTTTCTTT. It codes for CASSTSPGASTEAFF.

In this sample, this clonotype turned up a few times. The chain combines TRBV5-1 with TRBJ1-6; TRBD1 is a possible D gene (6 bases). The CDR3 is 14 residues long. Germline V gene lookup returns CDR1 SGHRS and CDR2 YFSETQ. The V gene lost 0 bases and the J gene lost 10 bases, with 11 bases spanning the gap. The CDR3 region is CASSLVQGTSPLHF. The DNA of the CDR3 is TGCGCCAGCAGCTTGGTACAGGGAACGTCACCCCTCCACTTT.

This chain uses TRBV27 with TRBJ2-7; 10 bases align to TRBD2. This CDR3 has 18 amino acids. CDR1 and CDR2 (germline): MNHEY, SMNVEV (reference sequence). Trimming at V came to 2 bases and at J to 4 bases, leaving 14 bases not matched to a gene. CDR3: CASSLNRVAGGKLYEQYF. CDR3 nucleotide sequence: TGTGCCAGCAGTTTAAACAGGGTAGCGGGAGGTAAATTGTACGAGCAGTACTTC.

CDR3 residues: CASSLEWAYEQYF. CDR3 sequence (DNA): TGTGCCAGCAGCTTGGAATGGGCTTACGAGCAGTACTTC. The V and J genes are TRBV5-4 and TRBJ2-7; no reliable D call. CDR1 SGHNT and CDR2 YYREEE come from the germline V gene (reference sequence). The V gene lost 0 bases and the J gene lost 4 bases, with 8 bases spanning the gap. The CDR3 loop spans 13 amino acids.

V and J are TRBV5-1 and TRBJ2-2; a possible D gene is TRBD2 (5 bases). The CDR3 length is 15 residues. The germline V gene encodes CDR1 SGHRS and CDR2 YFSETQ. V was clipped by 1 base and J by 3 bases, with 10 bases between them. This CDR3 is CASSLIIGDTGELFF. Here the CDR3 DNA reads TGCGCCAGCAGCTTGATTATCGGGGACACCGGGGAGCTGTTTTTT.

V usage is TRBV5-4 and J usage is TRBJ2-5; 10 bases fit TRBD2. V was clipped by 0 bases and J by 7 bases; unmatched bases: 3. Germline CDR1 and CDR2: SGHNT and YYREEE (reference sequence). The CDR3 is 14 amino acids. The CDR3 spells CASSLASGSGTQYF. The DNA for the CDR3 is TGTGCCAGCAGCTTGGCTAGCGGGAGTGGGACCCAGTACTTC.